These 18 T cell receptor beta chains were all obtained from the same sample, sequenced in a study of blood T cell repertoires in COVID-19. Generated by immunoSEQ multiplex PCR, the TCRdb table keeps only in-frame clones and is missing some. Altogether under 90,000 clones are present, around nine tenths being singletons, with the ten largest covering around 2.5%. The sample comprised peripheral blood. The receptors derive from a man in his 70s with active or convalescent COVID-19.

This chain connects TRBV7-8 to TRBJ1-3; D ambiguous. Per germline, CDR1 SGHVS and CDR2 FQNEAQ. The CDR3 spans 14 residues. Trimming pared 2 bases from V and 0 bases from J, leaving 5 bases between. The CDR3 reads CASSLLSSGNTIYF. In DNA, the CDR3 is TGTGCCAGCAGCTTATTATCCTCTGGAAACACCATATATTTT.

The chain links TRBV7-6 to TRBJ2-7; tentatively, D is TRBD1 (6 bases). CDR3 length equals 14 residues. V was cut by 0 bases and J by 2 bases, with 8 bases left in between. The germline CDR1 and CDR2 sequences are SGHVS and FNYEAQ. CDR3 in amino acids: CASSLAQGPYEQYF. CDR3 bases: TGTGCCAGCAGCTTAGCGCAGGGGCCCTACGAGCAGTACTTC.

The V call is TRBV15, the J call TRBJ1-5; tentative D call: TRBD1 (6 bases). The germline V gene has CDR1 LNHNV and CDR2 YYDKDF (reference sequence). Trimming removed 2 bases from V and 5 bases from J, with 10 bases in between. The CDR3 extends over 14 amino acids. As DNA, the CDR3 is TGTGCCACCAGCAGAACGTCAGGGGATCAGCCCCAGCATTTT. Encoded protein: CATSRTSGDQPQHF.

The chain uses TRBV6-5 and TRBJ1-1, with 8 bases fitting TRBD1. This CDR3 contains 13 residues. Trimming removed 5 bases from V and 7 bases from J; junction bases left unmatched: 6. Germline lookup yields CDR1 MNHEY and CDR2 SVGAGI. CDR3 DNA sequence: TGTGCCAGCAGTCGAGACAGGGGCCTTGAAGCTTTCTTT. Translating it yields CASSRDRGLEAFF.

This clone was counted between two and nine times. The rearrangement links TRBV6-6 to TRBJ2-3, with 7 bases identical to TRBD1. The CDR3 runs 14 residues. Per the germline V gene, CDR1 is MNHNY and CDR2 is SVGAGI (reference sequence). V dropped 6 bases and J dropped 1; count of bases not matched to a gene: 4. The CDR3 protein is CASSRQGRTDTQYF. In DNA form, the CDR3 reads TGTGCCAGCAGCAGACAGGGTCGCACAGATACGCAGTATTTT.

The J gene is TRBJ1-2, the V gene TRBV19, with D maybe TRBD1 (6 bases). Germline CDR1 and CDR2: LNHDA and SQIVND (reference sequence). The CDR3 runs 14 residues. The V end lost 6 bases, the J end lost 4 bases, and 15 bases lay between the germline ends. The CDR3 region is CASSKPGQIYGYTF. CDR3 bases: TGTGCCAGTAGCAAACCGGGACAAATCTATGGCTACACCTTC.

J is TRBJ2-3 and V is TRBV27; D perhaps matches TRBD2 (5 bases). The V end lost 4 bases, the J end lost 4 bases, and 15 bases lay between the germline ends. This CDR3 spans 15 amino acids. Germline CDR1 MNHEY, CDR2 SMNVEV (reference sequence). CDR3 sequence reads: CASSSLGVGPDTQYF. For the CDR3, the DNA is TGTGCCAGCAGTTCCCTCGGGGTCGGTCCAGATACGCAGTATTTT.

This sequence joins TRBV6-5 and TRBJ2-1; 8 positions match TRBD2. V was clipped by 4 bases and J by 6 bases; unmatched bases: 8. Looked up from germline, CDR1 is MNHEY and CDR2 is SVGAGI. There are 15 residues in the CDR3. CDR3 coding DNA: TGTGCCAGCAGTTTAGCGGGAAGAGGTGGCAATGAGCAGTTCTTC. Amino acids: CASSLAGRGGNEQFF.

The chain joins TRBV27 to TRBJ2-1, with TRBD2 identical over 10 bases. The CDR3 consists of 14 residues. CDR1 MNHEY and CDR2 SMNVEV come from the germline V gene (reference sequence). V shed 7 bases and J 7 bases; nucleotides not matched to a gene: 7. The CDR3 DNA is TGTGCCAGCAAAAGGCTAGCGGGAGTGAATGAGCAGTTCTTC. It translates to CASKRLAGVNEQFF.

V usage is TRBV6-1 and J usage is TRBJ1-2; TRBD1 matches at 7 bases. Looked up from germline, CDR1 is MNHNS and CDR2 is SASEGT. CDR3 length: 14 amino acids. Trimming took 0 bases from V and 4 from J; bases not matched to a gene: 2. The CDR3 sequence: CASSEAWDSYGYTF. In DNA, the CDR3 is TGTGCCAGCAGTGAAGCTTGGGACAGCTATGGCTACACCTTC.

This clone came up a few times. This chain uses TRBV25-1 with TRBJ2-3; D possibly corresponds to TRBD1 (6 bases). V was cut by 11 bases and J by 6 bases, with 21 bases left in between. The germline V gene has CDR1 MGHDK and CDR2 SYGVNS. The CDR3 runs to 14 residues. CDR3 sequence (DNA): TGTGCCTCCACAGGGTCTGGGGGTTGGGATACGCAGTATTTT. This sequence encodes CASTGSGGWDTQYF.

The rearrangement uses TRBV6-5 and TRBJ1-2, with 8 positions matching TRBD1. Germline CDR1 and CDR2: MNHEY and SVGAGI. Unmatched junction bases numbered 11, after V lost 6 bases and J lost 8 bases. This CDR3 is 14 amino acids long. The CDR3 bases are TGTGCCAGCAGACGGACAGGGAAAAAACCCGGCTACACCTTC. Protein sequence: CASRRTGKKPGYTF.

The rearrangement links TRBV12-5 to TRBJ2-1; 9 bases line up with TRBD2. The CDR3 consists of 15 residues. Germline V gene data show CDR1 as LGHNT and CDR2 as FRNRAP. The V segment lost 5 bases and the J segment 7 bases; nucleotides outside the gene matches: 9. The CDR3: CASGPGGLAWNEQFF. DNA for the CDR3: TGTGCTAGTGGTCCTGGGGGACTAGCTTGGAATGAGCAGTTCTTC.

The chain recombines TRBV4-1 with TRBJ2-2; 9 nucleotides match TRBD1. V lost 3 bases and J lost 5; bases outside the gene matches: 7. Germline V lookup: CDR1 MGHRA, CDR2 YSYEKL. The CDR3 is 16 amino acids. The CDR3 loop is CASSQSGGQGTGELFF. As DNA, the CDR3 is TGCGCCAGCAGCCAGTCAGGAGGACAGGGGACCGGGGAGCTGTTTTTT.

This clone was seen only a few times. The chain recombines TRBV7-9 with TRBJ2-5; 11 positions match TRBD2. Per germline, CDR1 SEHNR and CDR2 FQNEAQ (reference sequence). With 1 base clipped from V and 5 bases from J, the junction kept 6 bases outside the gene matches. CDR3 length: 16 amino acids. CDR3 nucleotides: TGTGCCAGCAGCTTAGAGCGACTAGCGGGACGGGAGACCCAGTACTTC. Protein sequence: CASSLERLAGRETQYF.

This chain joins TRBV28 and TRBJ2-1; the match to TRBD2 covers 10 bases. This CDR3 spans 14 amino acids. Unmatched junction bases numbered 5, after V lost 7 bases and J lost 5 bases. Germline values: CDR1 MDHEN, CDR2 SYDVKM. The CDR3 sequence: CASNLLAGNNEQFF. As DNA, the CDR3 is TGTGCCAGCAATCTACTAGCGGGAAACAATGAGCAGTTCTTC.

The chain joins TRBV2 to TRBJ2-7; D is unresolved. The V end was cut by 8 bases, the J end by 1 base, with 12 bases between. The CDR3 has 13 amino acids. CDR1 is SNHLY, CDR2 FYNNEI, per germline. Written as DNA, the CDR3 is TGTGCCAGCGAGGTGGGTCCTTCCTACGAGCAGTACTTC. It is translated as CASEVGPSYEQYF.

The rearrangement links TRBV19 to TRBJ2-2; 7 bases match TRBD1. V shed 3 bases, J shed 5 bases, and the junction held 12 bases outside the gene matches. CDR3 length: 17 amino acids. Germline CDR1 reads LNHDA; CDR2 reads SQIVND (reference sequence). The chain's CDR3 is CASSMPQGQILTGELFF. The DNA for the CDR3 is TGTGCCAGTAGTATGCCCCAGGGACAGATTTTAACCGGGGAGCTGTTTTTT.